This T cell receptor (beta chain) was identified during a study of cytomegalovirus exposure and HLA in healthy donors. Findings and caveats of the study: A classifier reportedly called cytomegalovirus status with high sensitivity and specificity.

Of note for this clone: Antigen unknown.

The repertoire was sequenced with immunoSEQ multiplex PCR; TCRdb's copy has only in-frame clones and lacks some. The table includes 150,000 to 200,000 clones, roughly 77% detected once. The CDR3 is 14 amino acids. From germline, CDR1 is GTSNPN and CDR2 SVGIG (reference sequence). V trimming: 3 bases; J trimming: 3 bases; junction bases outside the gene matches: 6. This sequence joins TRBV30 and TRBJ2-7; 9 bases line up with TRBD1. The receptor was isolated from a woman in her twenties or thirties in good health and CMV-seronegative. The sample comprised PBMCs. The CDR3 region is CAWRGQGTHYEQYF. CDR3 nucleotide sequence: TGTGCCTGGAGGGGACAGGGCACTCACTACGAGCAGTACTTC. Filled out from reference TRBV30 and TRBJ2-7, the complete variable domain reads SQTIHQWPATLVQPVGSPLSLECTVEGTSNPNLYWYRQAAGRGLQLLFYSVGIGQISSEVPQNLSASRPQDRQFILSSKKLLLSDSGFYLCAWRGQGTHYEQYFGPGTRLTVT.